Below are 20 T cell receptor beta chains sequenced from a single sample in a study of T cells in Graves' hyperthyroidism and ophthalmopathy. TCR beta CDR3 region amplification was performed from RNA transcripts. The HTBI primer set served for first-round RT-PCR of the TCR CDR3. TCRdb reanalysed the multiplex PCR reads using MiXCR and keeps one entry per CDR3 protein. The profile covers roughly 170,000 distinct CDR3 sequences, with over 7.5% appearing a single time and approximately 20% taken by the ten largest. Sequencing input: blood. The receptor source for this set is a woman aged 18-29 years with Graves' hyperthyroidism that later progressed to Graves' ophthalmopathy.

This clonotype has at least ten counts. J is TRBJ1-2 and V is TRBV2; perhaps TRBD1 as D (5 bases). This CDR3 comprises 12 residues. V was pared by 10 bases and J by 4 bases, with 13 bases between. Germline V gene data show CDR1 as SNHLY and CDR2 as FYNNEI. Written as DNA, the CDR3 is TGTGCCATCCAGGGAAGGGTCTATGGCTACACCTTC. As protein: CAIQGRVYGYTF.

The sample holds many counts of this clonotype. The V gene is TRBV6-1, the J gene TRBJ2-7, with a possible D match to TRBD1 (6 bases). There are 13 residues in the CDR3. V lost 10 bases, J lost 3 bases, and 16 bases lay in between. Per germline, CDR1 MNHNS and CDR2 SASEGT. The CDR3 protein is CATSTGTNYEQYF. The CDR3 DNA reads TGTGCCACCTCCACCGGGACAAACTACGAGCAGTACTTC.

This rearrangement joins TRBV27 to TRBJ2-1; no definite D call. Trimming removed 5 bases at V and 6 bases at J, with 11 bases between. CDR3 length: 13 amino acids. Per the germline V gene, CDR1 is MNHEY and CDR2 is SMNVEV (reference sequence). CDR3 in DNA: TGTGCCAGCAGTCATAATGCTGGCAATGAGCAGTTCTTC. Protein sequence: CASSHNAGNEQFF.

This clonotype was seen at least ten times. The chain couples TRBV20-1 to TRBJ1-1; 7 nucleotides match TRBD1. Germline values: CDR1 DFQATT, CDR2 SNEGSKA (reference sequence). This CDR3 has 15 residues. V trimming: 4 bases; J trimming: 0 bases; junction bases outside the gene matches: 8. Written as DNA, the CDR3 is TGCAGTGCTAAAAGATGGGACAGTATGAACACTGAAGCTTTCTTT. It yields the protein CSAKRWDSMNTEAFF.

Details on this clonotype: A read error is possible here, since a much larger clone lies one base away. The chain is built from TRBV6-2 or TRBV6-3 and TRBJ2-3, with D possibly being TRBD1 or TRBD2 (6 bases each). CDR1 is MNHEY and CDR2 is SVGEGT in the germline V gene. CDR3 length: 16 residues. The CDR3 DNA is TGTGCCAGCAGCCCGATCCTGACGGGGGCCACAGGTACGCAGTATTTT. Protein sequence: CASSPILTGATGTQYF.

This clonotype was recorded at least ten times. V gene TRBV24-1 combines with J gene TRBJ2-1, with TRBD1 identical over 8 bases. V trimming: 8 bases; J trimming: 3 bases; junction bases outside the gene matches: 5. Germline CDR1 and CDR2: KGHDR and SFDVKD. The length of the CDR3 is 14 residues. CDR3 loop: CATKSGGIYNEQFF. DNA of the CDR3: TGTGCCACCAAGTCAGGGGGCATCTACAATGAGCAGTTCTTC.

This clonotype was found many times. The CDR3: CASSFHASSTPGEQYF. The CDR3 nucleotides read TGTGCCAGCAGCTTCCACGCCAGCTCGACCCCCGGCGAGCAGTACTTC. V gene TRBV7-2 combines with J gene TRBJ2-7; no clear D. CDR3 length: 16 residues. The germline V gene encodes CDR1 SGHTA and CDR2 FQGNSA. Deletions cut 3 bases from V and 6 bases from J, with 21 bases between.

This clonotype was recorded many times. The chain employs TRBV6-2 or TRBV6-3 and TRBJ2-3; 13 nucleotides agree with TRBD2. The CDR3 runs to 17 residues. From germline, CDR1 is MNHEY and CDR2 SVGEGT. Trimming took 5 bases from V and 0 from J; bases not matched to a gene: 5. The CDR3 nucleotides read TGTGCCAGCAGTCGGACTAGCGGGAGAGGAAGCACAGATACGCAGTATTTT. Its translation: CASSRTSGRGSTDTQYF.

In its sample, this clonotype was seen many times. This sequence joins TRBV30 and TRBJ2-2; D not certain. The V gene lost 3 bases and the J gene lost 6 bases, with 5 bases spanning the gap. The germline CDR1 and CDR2 sequences are GTSNPN and SVGIG (reference sequence). This CDR3 has 11 residues. This chain's CDR3 is CAWRIAGELFF. The CDR3 coding sequence is TGTGCCTGGAGAATCGCCGGGGAGCTGTTTTTT.

This chain joins TRBV5-1 and TRBJ2-1; a possible D gene is TRBD2 (5 bases). Per the germline V gene, CDR1 is SGHRS and CDR2 is YFSETQ. The CDR3 has 14 amino acids. The ends were cut back, 4 bases at V and 6 bases at J, with 14 bases in the middle. CDR3 nucleotide sequence: TGCGCCAGCAGCCCGGACTTTTCCGGCAATGAGCAGTTCTTC. This sequence encodes CASSPDFSGNEQFF. Full variable domain (rest looked up from reference TRBV5-1 and TRBJ2-1): KAGVTQTPRYLIKTRGQQVTLSCSPISGHRSVSWYQQTPGQGLQFLFEYFSETQRNKGNFPGRFSGRQFSNSRSEMNVSTLELGDSALYLCASSPDFSGNEQFFGPGTRLTVL.

There are many counts of this clonotype. This chain links TRBV19 with TRBJ1-1, with D possibly TRBD1 on 6 matching bases. Per germline, CDR1 LNHDA and CDR2 SQIVND (reference sequence). V was shortened by 1 base and J by 4 bases, with 10 bases between the two germline ends. The length of the CDR3 is 14 residues. The CDR3 DNA reads TGTGCCAGTAGTATAGCACAGGGTGGCACTGAAGCTTTCTTT. Protein product: CASSIAQGGTEAFF.

There are many counts of this clonotype. This chain joins TRBV29-1 and TRBJ2-3; no clear D gene. Germline CDR1 reads SQVTM; CDR2 reads ANQGSEA. There are 12 residues in the CDR3. V was pared by 2 bases and J by 0 bases, with 3 bases between. Here the CDR3 DNA reads TGCAGCGTTGAAAAGAGCACAGATACGCAGTATTTT. This encodes CSVEKSTDTQYF.

This clonotype has at least ten counts. The chain recombines TRBV6-1 with TRBJ1-5, with no clear D. V shed 2 bases and J shed 0 bases, with 5 bases lying between them. The CDR3 runs to 14 residues. Germline V CDR1 and CDR2: MNHNS, SASEGT. The CDR3: CASSEWYSNQPQHF. The CDR3 DNA reads TGTGCCAGCAGTGAATGGTATAGCAATCAGCCCCAGCATTTT.

This clonotype was recorded many times. CDR3 protein: CASIGLARKETQYF. The CDR3 DNA reads as TGTGCCAGCATAGGACTAGCGCGCAAAGAGACCCAGTACTTC. The chain uses TRBV2 and TRBJ2-5; TRBD2 agrees at 9 bases. The CDR3 has 14 residues. The ends lost 7 bases at V and 3 bases at J; junction bases unmatched: 6. Per germline, CDR1 SNHLY and CDR2 FYNNEI.

The CDR3 DNA sequence: TGCAGCGTTGAACAGAGTACCGGGGTGGCCCAGTACTTC. The encoded protein is CSVEQSTGVAQYF. The V gene is TRBV29-1, the J gene TRBJ2-5; tentatively, D is TRBD2 (5 bases). Trimming stripped 2 bases from V and 9 bases from J, with 16 bases between. The germline gives CDR1 SQVTM, CDR2 ANQGSEA. CDR3 length: 13 residues.

This clonotype was counted ten times or more. The gene calls are TRBV5-6 and TRBJ2-7; 14 bases are a match to TRBD2. The V gene end was trimmed by 4 bases and the J gene end by 6 bases; junction bases not matched to a gene: 9. The CDR3 loop spans 16 amino acids. Germline CDR1 reads SGHDT; CDR2 reads YYEEEE. This chain's CDR3 is CASSVTGLAGETEQYF. The CDR3 DNA is TGTGCCAGCAGCGTCACGGGACTAGCGGGAGAAACCGAGCAGTACTTC.

The chain has TRBV4-1 and TRBJ1-6; D is undetermined. The CDR3 runs 18 residues. Trimming took 0 bases from V and 0 from J, leaving 12 bases between them. Germline values: CDR1 MGHRA, CDR2 YSYEKL. The CDR3 reads CASSQDPLHSSYNSPLHF. The CDR3 bases are TGCGCCAGCAGCCAAGATCCCCTTCATAGCTCCTATAATTCACCCCTCCACTTT.

This clonotype came up a few times. V usage is TRBV30 and J usage is TRBJ1-5; weak D call: TRBD1 (5 bases). The CDR3 consists of 13 residues. Trimming left V 2 bases short and J 6 bases short, with 11 bases between. The germline gives CDR1 GTSNPN, CDR2 SVGIG (reference sequence). The DNA for the CDR3 is TGTGCCTGGAGTTTAGGGGTTGGTCAGCCCCAGCATTTT. This gives the protein CAWSLGVGQPQHF.

A few counts support this clonotype. The chain is built from TRBV7-9 and TRBJ2-1; D might be TRBD1 or TRBD2, each matching 5 bases. There are 16 residues in the CDR3. Germline CDR1 SEHNR, CDR2 FQNEAQ (reference sequence). V lost 8 bases to trimming and J lost 4 bases, with 21 bases between them. CDR3: CASFKGQRGPYNEQFF. The CDR3 DNA reads TGTGCCAGCTTTAAGGGGCAGAGGGGCCCTTACAATGAGCAGTTCTTC. The complete variable domain, with remaining parts taken from reference TRBV7-9 and TRBJ2-1, reads DTGVSQNPRHKITKRGQNVTFRCDPISEHNRLYWYRQTLGQGPEFLTYFQNEAQLEKSRLLSDRFSAERPKGSFSTLEIQRTEQGDSAMYLCASFKGQRGPYNEQFFGPGTRLTVL.

This sequence joins TRBV5-6 and TRBJ2-3, with D possibly TRBD1 on 6 matching bases. V was clipped by 0 bases and J by 2 bases, with 10 bases between them. The CDR3 extends over 15 amino acids. Per the germline V gene, CDR1 is SGHDT and CDR2 is YYEEEE. The CDR3 here is CASSLGGLVTDTQYF. CDR3 bases: TGTGCCAGCAGCTTGGGGGGGCTTGTCACAGATACGCAGTATTTT.